The 8 T cell receptor beta chains listed next were all sequenced from one sample in a study of T cells in localized non-small cell lung cancer. Here immunoSEQ multiplex PCR was the method, and the copy in TCRdb shows in-frame clones only, minus some. This sample has over 40,000 clones, with roughly 84% found just once. The sample here was peripheral blood mononuclear cells, taken before any cancer treatment. The receptors stem from a man between 35 and 75 years old with stage III lung adenocarcinoma.

The rearrangement joins TRBV7-2 to TRBJ1-2, with D maybe TRBD1 (5 bases). Between the trimmed V and J ends, which lost 4 bases and 8 bases, there was a span of 17 bases. This CDR3 has 14 residues. CDR1 and CDR2 from the germline V gene are SGHTA and FQGNSA. The CDR3 sequence is CASSWGGRGRGYTF. The DNA of the CDR3 is TGTGCCAGCAGCTGGGGAGGAAGGGGCCGGGGCTACACCTTC. Full variable domain (missing parts from reference TRBV7-2 and TRBJ1-2): GAGVSQSPSNKVTEKGKDVELRCDPISGHTALYWYRQSLGQGLEFLIYFQGNSAPDKSGLPSDRFSAERTGGSVSTLTIQRTQQEDSAVYLCASSWGGRGRGYTFGSGTRLTVV.

This clone was detected once. The V gene is TRBV5-4, the J gene TRBJ2-3, with 12 bases matching TRBD2. The CDR3 length is 16 residues. Germline CDR1 reads SGHNT; CDR2 reads YYREEE (reference sequence). V lost 4 bases and J lost 0; bases outside the gene matches: 3. DNA of the CDR3: TGTGCCAGCAGCCTAACTAGCGGGAGGAGCACAGATACGCAGTATTTT. It translates to CASSLTSGRSTDTQYF. Combining the CDR3 with reference TRBV5-4 and TRBJ2-3 gives the whole variable domain ETGVTQSPTHLIKTRGQQVTLRCSSQSGHNTVSWYQQALGQGPQFIFQYYREEENGRGNFPPRFSGLQFPNYSSELNVNALELDDSALYLCASSLTSGRSTDTQYFGPGTRLTVL.

This clone was seen a handful of times. The rearrangement links TRBV5-8 to TRBJ2-1, with a weak D call TRBD1 (6 bases). The germline gives CDR1 SGHTS, CDR2 YDEGEE. The length of the CDR3 is 17 residues. The ends were cut back, 4 bases at V and 8 bases at J, with 25 bases in the middle. The CDR3 reads CASSPPPLVPRGDEQFF. The CDR3 DNA follows: TGTGCCAGCAGCCCCCCCCCTCTAGTCCCCAGGGGCGATGAGCAGTTCTTC.

This chain uses TRBV5-6 with TRBJ2-7, with 9 bases fitting TRBD1. Germline lookup yields CDR1 SGHDT and CDR2 YYEEEE. This CDR3 is 13 amino acids long. The V segment lost 4 bases and the J segment 3 bases; nucleotides outside the gene matches: 2. The CDR3 DNA is TGTGCCAGCAGCCTGGACAGGGGCTACGAGCAGTACTTC. Translating gives CASSLDRGYEQYF.

V usage is TRBV6-6 and J usage is TRBJ2-2; unclear D gene. The CDR3 runs to 13 residues. V shed 3 bases and J shed 7 bases, with 9 bases lying between them. Germline V gene lookup returns CDR1 MNHNY and CDR2 SVGAGI (reference sequence). The CDR3 nucleotides read TGTGCCAGCAGTTATGAAGTCGACGGGGAGCTGTTTTTT. Translation: CASSYEVDGELFF.

The gene calls are TRBV5-1 and TRBJ1-2; 7 bases map to TRBD1. The junction had 7 bases not matched to a gene; V was cut back by 4 bases and J by 4 bases. The germline V gene has CDR1 SGHRS and CDR2 YFSETQ. The CDR3 runs 14 residues. The DNA for the CDR3 is TGCGCCAGCAGCCCTGGACAGGCTCCCTATGGCTACACCTTC. It is translated as CASSPGQAPYGYTF. The full variable domain, with the rest looked up from reference TRBV5-1 and TRBJ1-2, is KAGVTQTPRYLIKTRGQQVTLSCSPISGHRSVSWYQQTPGQGLQFLFEYFSETQRNKGNFPGRFSGRQFSNSRSEMNVSTLELGDSALYLCASSPGQAPYGYTFGSGTRLTVV.

This chain uses TRBV6-5 with TRBJ2-1; D remains ambiguous. The ends were cut back, 0 bases at V and 7 bases at J, with 7 bases in the middle. The CDR3 length is 13 residues. Germline V gene sequence: CDR1 MNHEY, CDR2 SVGAGI. The CDR3 protein is CASSYSSVNEQFF. The CDR3 nucleotides read TGTGCCAGCAGTTACTCTTCAGTAAATGAGCAGTTCTTC.

The V gene is TRBV4-3, the J gene TRBJ1-4; D possibly corresponds to TRBD1 (6 bases). Germline CDR1 and CDR2: LGHNA and YSLEER. The V end was cut by 3 bases, the J end by 8 bases, with 22 bases between. The length of the CDR3 is 17 residues. The DNA for the CDR3 is TGCGCCAGCAGCCACCGAAGCCGGCTTTCGGGGGGCGAAAAACTGTTTTTT. Protein sequence: CASSHRSRLSGGEKLFF.